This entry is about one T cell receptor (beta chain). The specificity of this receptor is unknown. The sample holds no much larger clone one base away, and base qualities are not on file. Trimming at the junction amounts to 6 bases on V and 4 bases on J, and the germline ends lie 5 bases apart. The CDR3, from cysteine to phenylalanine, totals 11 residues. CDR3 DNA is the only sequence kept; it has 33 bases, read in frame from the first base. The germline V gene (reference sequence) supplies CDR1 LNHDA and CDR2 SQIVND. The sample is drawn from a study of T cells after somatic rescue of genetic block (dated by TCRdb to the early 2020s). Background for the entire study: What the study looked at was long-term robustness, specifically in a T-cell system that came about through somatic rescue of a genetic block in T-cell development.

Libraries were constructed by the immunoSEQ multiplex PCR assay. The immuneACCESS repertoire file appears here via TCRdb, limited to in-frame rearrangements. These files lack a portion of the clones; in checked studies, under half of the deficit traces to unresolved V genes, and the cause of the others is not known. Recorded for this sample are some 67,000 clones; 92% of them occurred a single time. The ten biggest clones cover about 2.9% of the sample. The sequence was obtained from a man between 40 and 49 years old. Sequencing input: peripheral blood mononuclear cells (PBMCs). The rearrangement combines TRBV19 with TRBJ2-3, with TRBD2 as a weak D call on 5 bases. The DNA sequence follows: TGTGCCAGTAGACTAGCAGATACGCAGTATTTT. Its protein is CASRLADTQYF.